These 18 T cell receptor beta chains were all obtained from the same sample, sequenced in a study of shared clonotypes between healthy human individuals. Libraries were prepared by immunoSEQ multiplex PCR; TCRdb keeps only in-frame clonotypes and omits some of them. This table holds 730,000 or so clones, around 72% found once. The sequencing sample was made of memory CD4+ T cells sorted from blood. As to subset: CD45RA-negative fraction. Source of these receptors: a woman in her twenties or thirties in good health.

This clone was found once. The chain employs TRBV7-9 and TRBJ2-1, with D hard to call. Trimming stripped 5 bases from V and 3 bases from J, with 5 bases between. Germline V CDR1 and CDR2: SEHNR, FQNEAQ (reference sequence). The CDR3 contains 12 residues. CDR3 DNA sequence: TGTGCCAGCAGCGCCGACTACAATGAGCAGTTCTTC. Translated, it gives CASSADYNEQFF.

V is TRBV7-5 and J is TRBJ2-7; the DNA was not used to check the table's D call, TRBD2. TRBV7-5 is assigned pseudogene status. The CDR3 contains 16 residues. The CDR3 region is CVRSLAWVGGSYEQYF. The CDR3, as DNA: TGTGTCAGAAGCTTAGCGTGGGTGGGGGGCTCCTACGAGCAGTACTTC.

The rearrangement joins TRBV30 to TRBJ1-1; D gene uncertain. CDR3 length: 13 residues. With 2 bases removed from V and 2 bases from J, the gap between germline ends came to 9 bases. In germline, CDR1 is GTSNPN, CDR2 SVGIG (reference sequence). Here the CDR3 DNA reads TGTGCCTGGAGTTCCCGGCCCAACACTGAAGCTTTCTTT. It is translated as CAWSSRPNTEAFF.

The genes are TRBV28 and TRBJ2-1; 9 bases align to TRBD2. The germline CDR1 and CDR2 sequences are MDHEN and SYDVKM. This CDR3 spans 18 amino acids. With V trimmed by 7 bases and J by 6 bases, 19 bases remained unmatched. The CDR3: CASNPMSLAGMPGNEQFF. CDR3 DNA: TGTGCCAGCAACCCAATGTCACTAGCGGGCATGCCGGGCAATGAGCAGTTCTTC. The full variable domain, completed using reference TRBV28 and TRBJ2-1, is DVKVTQSSRYLVKRTGEKVFLECVQDMDHENMFWYRQDPGLGLRLIYFSYDVKMKEKGDIPEGYSVSREKKERFSLILESASTNQTSMYLCASNPMSLAGMPGNEQFFGPGTRLTVL.

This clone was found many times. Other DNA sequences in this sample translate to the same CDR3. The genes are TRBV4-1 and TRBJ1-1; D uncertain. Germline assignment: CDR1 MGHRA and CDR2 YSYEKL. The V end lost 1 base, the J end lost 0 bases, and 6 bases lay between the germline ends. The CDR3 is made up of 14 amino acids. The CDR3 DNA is TGCGCCAGCAGCCAAGGGATACTGAACACTGAAGCTTTCTTT. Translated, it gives CASSQGILNTEAFF.

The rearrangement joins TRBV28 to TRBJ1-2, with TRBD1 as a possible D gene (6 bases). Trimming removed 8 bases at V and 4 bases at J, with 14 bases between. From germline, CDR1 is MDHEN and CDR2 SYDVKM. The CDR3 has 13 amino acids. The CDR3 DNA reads TGTGCCAGCGCGATCGCGGACAGCTATGGCTACACCTTC. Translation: CASAIADSYGYTF.

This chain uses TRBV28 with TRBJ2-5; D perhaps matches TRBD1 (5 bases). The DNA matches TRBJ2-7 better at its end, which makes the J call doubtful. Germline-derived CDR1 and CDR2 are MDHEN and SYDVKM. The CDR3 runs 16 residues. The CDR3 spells CASSPRGQGAAYEQYF. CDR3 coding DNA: TGTGCCAGCAGTCCTAGGGGCCAAGGGGCGGCCTACGAGCAGTACTTC.

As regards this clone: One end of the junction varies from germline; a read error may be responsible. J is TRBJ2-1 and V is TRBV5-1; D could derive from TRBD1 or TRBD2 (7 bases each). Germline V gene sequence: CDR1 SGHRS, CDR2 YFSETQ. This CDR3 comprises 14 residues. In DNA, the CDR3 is TGCGCCAGCAGCTTGCCGGAATTGGGAGGGGGCGAGGTCTTC. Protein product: CASSLPELGGGEVF.

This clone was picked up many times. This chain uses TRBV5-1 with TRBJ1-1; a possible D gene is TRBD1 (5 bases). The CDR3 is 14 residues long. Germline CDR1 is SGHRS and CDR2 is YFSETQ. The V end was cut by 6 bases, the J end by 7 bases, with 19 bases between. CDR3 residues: CASMGEIASGEAFF. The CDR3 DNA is TGCGCCAGCATGGGGGAAATAGCTTCCGGTGAAGCTTTCTTT.

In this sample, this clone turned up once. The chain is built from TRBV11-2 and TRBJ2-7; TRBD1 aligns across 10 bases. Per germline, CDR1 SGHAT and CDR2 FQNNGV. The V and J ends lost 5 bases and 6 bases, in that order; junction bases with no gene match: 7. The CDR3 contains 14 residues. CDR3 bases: TGTGCCAGCAGCCCGGGACAGGGGTCCGGCGAGCAGTACTTC. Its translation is CASSPGQGSGEQYF.

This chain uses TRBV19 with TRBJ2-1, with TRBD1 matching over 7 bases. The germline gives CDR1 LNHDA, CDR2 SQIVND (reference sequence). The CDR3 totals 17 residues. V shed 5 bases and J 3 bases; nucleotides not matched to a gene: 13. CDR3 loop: CASSALGQRTGYNEQFF. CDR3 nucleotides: TGTGCCAGTAGTGCACTGGGACAGCGAACGGGCTACAATGAGCAGTTCTTC.

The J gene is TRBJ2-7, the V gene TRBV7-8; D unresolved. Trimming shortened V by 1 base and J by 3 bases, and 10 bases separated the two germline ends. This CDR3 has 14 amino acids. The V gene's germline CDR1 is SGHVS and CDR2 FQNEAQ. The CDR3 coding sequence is TGTGCCAGCAGCTTAGGCCCGAGAAACTACGAGCAGTACTTC. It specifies CASSLGPRNYEQYF. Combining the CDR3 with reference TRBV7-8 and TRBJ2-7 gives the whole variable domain GAGVSQSPRYKVAKRGQDVALRCDPISGHVSLFWYQQALGQGPEFLTYFQNEAQLDKSGLPSDRFFAERPEGSVSTLKIQRTQQEDSAVYLCASSLGPRNYEQYFGPGTRLTVT.

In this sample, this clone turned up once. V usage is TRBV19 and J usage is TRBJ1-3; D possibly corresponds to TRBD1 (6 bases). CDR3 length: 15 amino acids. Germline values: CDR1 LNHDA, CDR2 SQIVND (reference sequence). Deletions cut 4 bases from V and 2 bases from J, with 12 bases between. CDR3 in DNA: TGTGCCAGTAGTACAACAGGGTTCCCTGGAAACACCATATATTTT. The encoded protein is CASSTTGFPGNTIYF. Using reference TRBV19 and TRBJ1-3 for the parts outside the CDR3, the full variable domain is DGGITQSPKYLFRKEGQNVTLSCEQNLNHDAMYWYRQDPGQGLRLIYYSQIVNDFQKGDIAEGYSVSREKKESFPLTVTSAQKNPTAFYLCASSTTGFPGNTIYFGEGSWLTVV.

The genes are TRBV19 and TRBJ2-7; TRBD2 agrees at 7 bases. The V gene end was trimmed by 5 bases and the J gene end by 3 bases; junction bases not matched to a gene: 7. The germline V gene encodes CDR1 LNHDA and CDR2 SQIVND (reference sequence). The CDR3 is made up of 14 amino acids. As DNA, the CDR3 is TGTGCCAGTAGTCTAGGAGCGGGGTACTACGAGCAGTACTTC. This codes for CASSLGAGYYEQYF. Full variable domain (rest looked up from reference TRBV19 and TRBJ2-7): DGGITQSPKYLFRKEGQNVTLSCEQNLNHDAMYWYRQDPGQGLRLIYYSQIVNDFQKGDIAEGYSVSREKKESFPLTVTSAQKNPTAFYLCASSLGAGYYEQYFGPGTRLTVT.

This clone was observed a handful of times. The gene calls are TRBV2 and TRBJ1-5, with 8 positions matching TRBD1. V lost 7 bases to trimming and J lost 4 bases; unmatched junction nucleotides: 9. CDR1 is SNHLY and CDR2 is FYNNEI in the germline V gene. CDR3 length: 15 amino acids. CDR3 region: CASTRFRTGNQPQHF. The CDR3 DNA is TGTGCCAGCACTCGATTCCGGACAGGGAATCAGCCCCAGCATTTT.

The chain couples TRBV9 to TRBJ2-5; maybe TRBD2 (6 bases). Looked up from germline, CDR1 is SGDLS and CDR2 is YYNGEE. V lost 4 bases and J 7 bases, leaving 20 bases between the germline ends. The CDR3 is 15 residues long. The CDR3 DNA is TGTGCCAGCAGCCCGACCTCGACGGGGGTGGGGACCCAGTACTTC. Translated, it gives CASSPTSTGVGTQYF.

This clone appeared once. CDR3 in amino acids: CASRLGLAERTQYF. Here the CDR3 DNA reads TGTGCAAGTCGCTTGGGACTAGCGGAGAGGACCCAGTACTTC. V is TRBV12-2 and J is TRBJ2-5; the tabulated D call, TRBD2, remains unverified against the DNA. TRBV12-2 is an annotated pseudogene. This CDR3 comprises 14 residues.

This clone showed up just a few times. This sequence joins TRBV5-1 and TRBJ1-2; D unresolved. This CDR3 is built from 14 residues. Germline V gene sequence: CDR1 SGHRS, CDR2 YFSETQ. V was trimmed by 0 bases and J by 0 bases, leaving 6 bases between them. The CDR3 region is CASSLVVANYGYTF. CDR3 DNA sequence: TGCGCCAGCAGCTTGGTGGTAGCTAACTATGGCTACACCTTC. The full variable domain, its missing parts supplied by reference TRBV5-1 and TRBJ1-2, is KAGVTQTPRYLIKTRGQQVTLSCSPISGHRSVSWYQQTPGQGLQFLFEYFSETQRNKGNFPGRFSGRQFSNSRSEMNVSTLELGDSALYLCASSLVVANYGYTFGSGTRLTVV.